The 17 T cell receptor beta chains presented below share a single source sample, sequenced in a study of T cells in localized non-small cell lung cancer. Profiled with immunoSEQ multiplex PCR; TCRdb holds only in-frame clones, not every one. This sample has around 83,000 clones; roughly 75% occur once, and the top ten carry 19%. Sequences were derived from PBMCs, sampled before any cancer treatment. The receptors stem from a man aged 35-75 years with stage II squamous cell lung carcinoma.

This chain joins TRBV4-3 and TRBJ1-2; 8 bases are a match to TRBD1. This CDR3 region has 15 residues. The V and J ends lost 0 bases and 8 bases, in that order; junction bases with no gene match: 8. The germline V gene encodes CDR1 LGHNA and CDR2 YSLEER. The CDR3 loop is CASSQDLDRAGGYTF. CDR3 bases: TGCGCCAGCAGCCAAGACCTGGACAGGGCGGGAGGCTACACCTTC.

V and J are TRBV19 and TRBJ2-2; 10 bases fit TRBD2. CDR3 length: 14 residues. V shed 7 bases, J shed 6 bases, and the junction held 5 bases outside the gene matches. The germline gives CDR1 LNHDA, CDR2 SQIVND (reference sequence). CDR3 nucleotide sequence: TGTGCCAGTACCCCTAGCGGGAGCCCCGGGGAGCTGTTTTTT. Its translation is CASTPSGSPGELFF.

The chain links TRBV7-2 to TRBJ2-3; tentatively, D is TRBD1 (6 bases). Trimming took off 5 bases at V and 9 bases at J, with 15 bases between the two ends. Germline values: CDR1 SGHTA, CDR2 FQGNSA. The CDR3 runs 13 residues. In nucleotides, the CDR3 is TGTGCCAGCAGCCTAACCCGACAGGAAACGCAGTATTTT. Protein: CASSLTRQETQYF.

This clone was counted between two and nine times. The chain is built from TRBV6-5 and TRBJ1-6; TRBD1 is a possible D gene (5 bases). Germline lookup yields CDR1 MNHEY and CDR2 SVGAGI. The CDR3 is 12 amino acids. V lost 6 bases and J 10 bases, leaving 10 bases between the germline ends. The CDR3 bases are TGTGCCAGCAGGAACAGGCAATCACCCCTCCACTTT. This translates into CASRNRQSPLHF.

The V gene is TRBV5-8, the J gene TRBJ2-4; 7 bases are shared with TRBD2. V shed 2 bases and J 9 bases; nucleotides not matched to a gene: 11. The CDR3 consists of 15 residues. Looked up from germline, CDR1 is SGHTS and CDR2 is YDEGEE. As DNA, the CDR3 is TGTGCCAGCAGCTTAAGCGGGGTCTCGAGGGGCATTCAGTACTTC. Translated, it gives CASSLSGVSRGIQYF.

This chain joins TRBV7-9 and TRBJ2-1, with 10 bases aligning to TRBD2. The CDR3 has 16 amino acids. Trimming removed 5 bases from V and 6 bases from J; junction bases left unmatched: 10. The germline V gene encodes CDR1 SEHNR and CDR2 FQNEAQ (reference sequence). Written as DNA, the CDR3 is TGTGCCAGCAGCACCTCCCTACTAGCGGGAATCAATGAGCAGTTCTTC. Its protein product is CASSTSLLAGINEQFF.

This clone was detected a few times. The rearrangement joins TRBV5-8 to TRBJ1-4; TRBD1 matches 7 bases. From germline, CDR1 is SGHTS and CDR2 YDEGEE. The CDR3 is made up of 17 amino acids. Trimming at V came to 0 bases and at J to 0 bases, leaving 5 bases not matched to a gene. In nucleotides, the CDR3 is TGTGCCAGCAGCTTGGAGGGGGCGGGTGCAACTAATGAAAAACTGTTTTTT. It translates to CASSLEGAGATNEKLFF.

This rearrangement joins TRBV6-1 to TRBJ1-6; 7 bases fit TRBD1. Unmatched junction bases numbered 3, after V lost 6 bases and J lost 10 bases. CDR1 MNHNS and CDR2 SASEGT come from the germline V gene. CDR3 length: 12 amino acids. The DNA for the CDR3 is TGTGCCAGCAGGACAGGGTACTCACCCCTCCACTTT. Its translation: CASRTGYSPLHF.

This clone has just a few counts. This same CDR3 is encoded by further DNA sequences in the sample. V and J are TRBV5-1 and TRBJ1-3; D remains unclear. This CDR3 contains 14 residues. Per the germline V gene, CDR1 is SGHRS and CDR2 is YFSETQ. V was cut by 4 bases and J by 1 base, with 9 bases left in between. The CDR3 region has the DNA TGCGCCAGCAGCCCGGGATATTCTGGAAACACCATATATTTT. This sequence encodes CASSPGYSGNTIYF.

The chain uses TRBV28 and TRBJ2-7; perhaps TRBD2 as D (6 bases). Germline lookup yields CDR1 MDHEN and CDR2 SYDVKM. The V gene lost 6 bases and the J gene lost 2 bases, with 14 bases spanning the gap. The CDR3 has 14 residues. The CDR3 here is CASRKSSEPYEQYF. The CDR3 DNA follows: TGTGCCAGCAGGAAATCTAGCGAACCCTACGAGCAGTACTTC.

V usage is TRBV6-1 and J usage is TRBJ1-6, with no clear D. CDR3 size: 16 residues. Trimming took off 1 base at V and 7 bases at J, with 14 bases between the two ends. The germline gives CDR1 MNHNS, CDR2 SASEGT. CDR3 DNA sequence: TGTGCCAGCAGTGAAGGCCTCGTAGGTGGGAATTCACCCCTCCACTTT. Translated, it gives CASSEGLVGGNSPLHF.

The chain employs TRBV6-5 and TRBJ2-2; no reliable D call. Trimming pared 5 bases from V and 6 bases from J, leaving 4 bases between. The CDR3 has 11 residues. The germline gives CDR1 MNHEY, CDR2 SVGAGI. The CDR3 bases are TGTGCCAGCAGTGTGTCCGGGGAGCTGTTTTTT. This codes for CASSVSGELFF.

The rearrangement links TRBV4-1 to TRBJ2-7; TRBD1 agrees at 8 bases. Germline V gene sequence: CDR1 MGHRA, CDR2 YSYEKL. The V segment lost 3 bases and the J segment 7 bases; nucleotides outside the gene matches: 8. This CDR3 has 14 amino acids. CDR3 DNA sequence: TGCGCCAGCAGCCAGGGGAGCAGGGGGCCTGAGCAGTACTTC. Its translation is CASSQGSRGPEQYF.

The J gene is TRBJ1-6, the V gene TRBV11-2; D is possibly TRBD1 (6 bases). Germline values: CDR1 SGHAT, CDR2 FQNNGV. The germline V and J ends were trimmed by 5 bases and 3 bases, with 8 bases remaining between them. CDR3 size: 14 residues. CDR3 in DNA: TGTGCCAGCAGCGCGACAGGCTATAATTCACCCCTCCACTTT. It specifies CASSATGYNSPLHF.

The chain's CDR3 is CASSQIPAGLNEKLFF. The CDR3 DNA follows: TGCGCCAGCAGCCAAATCCCGGCGGGACTGAATGAAAAACTGTTTTTT. The rearrangement links TRBV4-1 to TRBJ1-4, with D perhaps TRBD1 (5 bases). The CDR3 is 16 residues long. CDR1 and CDR2 (germline): MGHRA, YSYEKL. The ends were cut back, 2 bases at V and 5 bases at J, with 15 bases in the middle.

The V and J genes are TRBV5-6 and TRBJ2-3; 8 positions match TRBD1. After removal of 3 bases from V and 2 bases from J, the junction contained 5 bases not matched to a gene. The CDR3 consists of 15 residues. Germline loops: CDR1 SGHDT, CDR2 YYEEEE. The CDR3 nucleotides are TGTGCCAGCAGCTCCCGACAGGGGAACACAGATACGCAGTATTTT. It specifies CASSSRQGNTDTQYF.

The V call is TRBV28, the J call TRBJ2-1; D possibly corresponds to TRBD2 (5 bases). The CDR3 extends over 10 amino acids. Germline lookup yields CDR1 MDHEN and CDR2 SYDVKM. CDR3 nucleotide sequence: TGTGCGGCGGGTCGGAATGAGCAGTTCTTC. Translated: CAAGRNEQFF.